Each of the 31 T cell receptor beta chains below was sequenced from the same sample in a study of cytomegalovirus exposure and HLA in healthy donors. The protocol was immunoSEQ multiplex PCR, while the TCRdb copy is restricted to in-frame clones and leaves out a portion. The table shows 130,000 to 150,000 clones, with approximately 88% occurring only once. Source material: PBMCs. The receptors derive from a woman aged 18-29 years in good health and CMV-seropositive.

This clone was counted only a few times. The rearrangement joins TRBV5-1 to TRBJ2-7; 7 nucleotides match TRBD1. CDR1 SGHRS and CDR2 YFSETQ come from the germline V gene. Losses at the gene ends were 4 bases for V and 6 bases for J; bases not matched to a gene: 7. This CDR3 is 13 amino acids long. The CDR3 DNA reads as TGCGCCAGCAGCGCCGGGACAGAGGGCGAGCAGTACTTC. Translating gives CASSAGTEGEQYF.

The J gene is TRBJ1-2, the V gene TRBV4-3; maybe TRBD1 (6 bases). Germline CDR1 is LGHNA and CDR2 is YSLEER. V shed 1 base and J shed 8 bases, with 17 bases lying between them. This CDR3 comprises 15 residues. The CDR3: CASSQGTDSLGGYTF. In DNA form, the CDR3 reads TGCGCCAGCAGCCAAGGCACGGACAGTCTAGGGGGCTACACCTTC.

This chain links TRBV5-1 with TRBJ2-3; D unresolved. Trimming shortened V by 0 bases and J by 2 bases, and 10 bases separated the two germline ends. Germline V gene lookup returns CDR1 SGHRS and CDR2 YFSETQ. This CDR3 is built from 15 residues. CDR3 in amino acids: CASSLDQPYTDTQYF. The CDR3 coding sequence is TGCGCCAGCAGCTTGGATCAACCCTACACAGATACGCAGTATTTT.

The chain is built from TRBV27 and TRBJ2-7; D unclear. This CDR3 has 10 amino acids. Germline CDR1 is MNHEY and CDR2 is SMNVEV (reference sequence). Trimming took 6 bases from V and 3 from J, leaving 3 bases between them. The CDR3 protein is CASSIYEQYF. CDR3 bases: TGTGCCAGCAGCATCTACGAGCAGTACTTC.

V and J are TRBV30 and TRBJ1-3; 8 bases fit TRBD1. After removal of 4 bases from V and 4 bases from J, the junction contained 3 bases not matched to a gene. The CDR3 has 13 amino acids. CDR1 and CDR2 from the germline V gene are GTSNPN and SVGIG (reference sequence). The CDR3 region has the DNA TGTGCCTGGACCACAGGGGGAGGAAACACCATATATTTT. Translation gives CAWTTGGGNTIYF. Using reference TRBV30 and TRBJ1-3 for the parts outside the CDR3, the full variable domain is SQTIHQWPATLVQPVGSPLSLECTVEGTSNPNLYWYRQAAGRGLQLLFYSVGIGQISSEVPQNLSASRPQDRQFILSSKKLLLSDSGFYLCAWTTGGGNTIYFGEGSWLTVV.

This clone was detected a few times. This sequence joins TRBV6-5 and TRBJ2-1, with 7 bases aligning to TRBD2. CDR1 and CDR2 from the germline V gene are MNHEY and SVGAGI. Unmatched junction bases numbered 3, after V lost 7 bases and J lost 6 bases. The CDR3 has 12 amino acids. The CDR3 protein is CASKASGNEQFF. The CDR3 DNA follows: TGTGCCAGCAAGGCTAGCGGCAATGAGCAGTTCTTC.

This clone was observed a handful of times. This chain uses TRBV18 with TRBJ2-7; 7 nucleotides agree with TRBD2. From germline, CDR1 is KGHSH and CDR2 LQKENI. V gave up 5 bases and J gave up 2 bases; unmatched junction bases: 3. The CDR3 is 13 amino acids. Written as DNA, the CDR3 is TGTGCCAGCTCAAGCGGGGTTGCCTACGAGCAGTACTTC. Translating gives CASSSGVAYEQYF.

This CDR3 is CASSLRGAPAGELFF. The CDR3 DNA is TGTGCCAGCAGTTTGCGGGGGGCCCCGGCCGGGGAGCTGTTTTTT. The chain joins TRBV28 to TRBJ2-2, with 8 positions matching TRBD2. V shed 3 bases, J shed 6 bases, and the junction held 6 bases outside the gene matches. Germline V gives CDR1 MDHEN, CDR2 SYDVKM. This CDR3 has 15 residues.

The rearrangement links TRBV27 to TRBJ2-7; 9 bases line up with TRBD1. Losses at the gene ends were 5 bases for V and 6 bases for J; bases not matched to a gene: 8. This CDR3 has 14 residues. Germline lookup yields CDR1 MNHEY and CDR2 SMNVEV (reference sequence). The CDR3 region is CASSPGQGLGEQYF. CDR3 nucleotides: TGTGCCAGCAGTCCGGGACAGGGCCTCGGCGAGCAGTACTTC.

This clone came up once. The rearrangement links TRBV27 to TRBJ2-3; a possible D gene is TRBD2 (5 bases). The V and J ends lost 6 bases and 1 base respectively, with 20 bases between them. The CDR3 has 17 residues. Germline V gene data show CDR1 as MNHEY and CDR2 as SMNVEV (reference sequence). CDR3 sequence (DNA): TGTGCCAGCAGCCCTAGAGGGCTAGTGGGCGGCACAGATACGCAGTATTTT. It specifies CASSPRGLVGGTDTQYF.

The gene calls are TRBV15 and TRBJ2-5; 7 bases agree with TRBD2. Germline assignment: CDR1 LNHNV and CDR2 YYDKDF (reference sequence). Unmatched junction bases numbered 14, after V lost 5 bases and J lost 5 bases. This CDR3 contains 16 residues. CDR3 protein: CATSLSWGGQSETQYF. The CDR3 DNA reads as TGTGCCACCAGCCTCAGTTGGGGAGGGCAAAGCGAGACCCAGTACTTC.

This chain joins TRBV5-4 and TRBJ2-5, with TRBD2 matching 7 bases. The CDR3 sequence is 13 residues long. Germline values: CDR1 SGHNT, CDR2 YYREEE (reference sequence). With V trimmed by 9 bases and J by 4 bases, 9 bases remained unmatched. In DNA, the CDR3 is TGTGCCACCCGCCCCAGCGGGACAGAGACCCAGTACTTC. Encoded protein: CATRPSGTETQYF. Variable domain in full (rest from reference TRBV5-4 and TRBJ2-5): ETGVTQSPTHLIKTRGQQVTLRCSSQSGHNTVSWYQQALGQGPQFIFQYYREEENGRGNFPPRFSGLQFPNYSSELNVNALELDDSALYLCATRPSGTETQYFGPGTRLLVL.

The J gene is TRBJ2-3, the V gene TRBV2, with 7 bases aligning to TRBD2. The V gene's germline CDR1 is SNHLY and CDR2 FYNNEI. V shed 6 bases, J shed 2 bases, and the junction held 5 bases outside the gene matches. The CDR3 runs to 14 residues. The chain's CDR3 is CASRTGTNTDTQYF. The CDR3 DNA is TGTGCCAGCAGGACCGGGACTAACACAGATACGCAGTATTTT.

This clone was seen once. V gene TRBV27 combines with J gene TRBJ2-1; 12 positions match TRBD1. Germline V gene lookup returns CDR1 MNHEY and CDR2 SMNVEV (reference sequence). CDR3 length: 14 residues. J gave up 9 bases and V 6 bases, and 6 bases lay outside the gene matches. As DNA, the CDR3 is TGTGCCAGCAGCTTTGGGACAGGGGGCGCTGAGCAGTTCTTC. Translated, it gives CASSFGTGGAEQFF.

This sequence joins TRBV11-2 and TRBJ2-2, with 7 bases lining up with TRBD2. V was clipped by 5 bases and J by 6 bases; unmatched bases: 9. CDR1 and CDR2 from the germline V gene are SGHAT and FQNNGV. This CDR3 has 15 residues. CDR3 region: CASSATRGRAGELFF. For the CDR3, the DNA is TGTGCCAGCAGCGCCACGAGAGGGAGGGCCGGGGAGCTGTTTTTT.

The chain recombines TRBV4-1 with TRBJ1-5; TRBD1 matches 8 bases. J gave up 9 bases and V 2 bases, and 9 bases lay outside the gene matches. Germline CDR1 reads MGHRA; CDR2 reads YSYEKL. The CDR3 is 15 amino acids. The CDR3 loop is CASSQFVGQGAPQHF. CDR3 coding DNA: TGCGCCAGCAGCCAATTCGTAGGACAGGGAGCGCCCCAGCATTTT.

This CDR3 is CASSLKQGGYEQYF. The CDR3 nucleotides are TGTGCCAGCAGCTTAAAGCAGGGAGGCTACGAGCAGTACTTC. The rearrangement uses TRBV7-2 and TRBJ2-7; weak D call: TRBD2 (6 bases). The V gene's germline CDR1 is SGHTA and CDR2 FQGNSA. Deletions cut 2 bases from V and 3 bases from J, with 11 bases between. The CDR3 has 14 residues.

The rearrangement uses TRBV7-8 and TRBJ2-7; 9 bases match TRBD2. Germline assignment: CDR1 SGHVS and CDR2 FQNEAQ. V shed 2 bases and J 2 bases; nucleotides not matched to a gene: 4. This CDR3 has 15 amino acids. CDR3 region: CASSLRSSGTYEQYF. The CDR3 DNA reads TGTGCCAGCAGCTTACGGTCTAGCGGGACCTACGAGCAGTACTTC.

This chain's CDR3 is CASSSVGGPFTQYF. The CDR3 nucleotides read TGTGCCAGCAGTTCAGTTGGAGGGCCATTTACGCAGTATTTT. The rearrangement uses TRBV27 and TRBJ2-3; the D gene is possibly TRBD2 (6 bases). Germline CDR1 MNHEY, CDR2 SMNVEV (reference sequence). The CDR3 is 14 residues long. V lost 4 bases and J lost 8, with 16 bases in between.

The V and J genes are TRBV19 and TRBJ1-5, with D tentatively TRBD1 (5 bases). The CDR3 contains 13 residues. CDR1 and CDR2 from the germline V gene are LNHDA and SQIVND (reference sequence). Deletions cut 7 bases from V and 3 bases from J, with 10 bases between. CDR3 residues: CASTLGANQPQHF. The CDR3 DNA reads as TGTGCCAGTACCTTAGGGGCCAATCAGCCCCAGCATTTT.

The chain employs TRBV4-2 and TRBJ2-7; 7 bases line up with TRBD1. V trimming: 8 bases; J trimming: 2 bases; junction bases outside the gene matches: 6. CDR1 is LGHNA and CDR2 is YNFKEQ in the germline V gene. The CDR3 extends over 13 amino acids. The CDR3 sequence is CASRLGQTYEQYF. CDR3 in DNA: TGTGCCAGCCGCCTGGGACAGACCTACGAGCAGTACTTC.

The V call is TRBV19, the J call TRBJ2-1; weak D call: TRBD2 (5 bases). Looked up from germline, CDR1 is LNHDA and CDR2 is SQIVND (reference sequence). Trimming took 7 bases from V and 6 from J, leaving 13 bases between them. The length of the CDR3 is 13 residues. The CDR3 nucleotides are TGTGCCAGTAATGTGAACGGAGGCAATGAGCAGTTCTTC. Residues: CASNVNGGNEQFF.

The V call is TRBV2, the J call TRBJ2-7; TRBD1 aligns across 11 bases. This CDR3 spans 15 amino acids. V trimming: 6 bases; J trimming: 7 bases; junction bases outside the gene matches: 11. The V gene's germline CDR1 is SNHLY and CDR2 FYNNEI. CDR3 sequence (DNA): TGTGCCAGCAGAGATCGGACAGGGGGCGCGGGAGAGCAGTACTTC. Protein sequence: CASRDRTGGAGEQYF.

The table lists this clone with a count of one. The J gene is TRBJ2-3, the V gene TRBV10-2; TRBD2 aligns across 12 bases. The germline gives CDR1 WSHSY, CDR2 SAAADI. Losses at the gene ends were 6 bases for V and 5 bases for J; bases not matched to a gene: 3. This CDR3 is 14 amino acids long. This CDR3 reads CASRLAGGVDTQYF. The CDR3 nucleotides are TGCGCCAGCAGGCTAGCGGGAGGGGTAGATACGCAGTATTTT.

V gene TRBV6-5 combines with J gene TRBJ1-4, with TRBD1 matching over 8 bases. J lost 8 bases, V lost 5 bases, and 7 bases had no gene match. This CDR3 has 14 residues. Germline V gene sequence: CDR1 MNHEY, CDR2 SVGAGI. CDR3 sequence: CASSVLQGGEKLFF. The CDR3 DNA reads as TGTGCCAGCAGTGTACTACAGGGGGGGGAAAAACTGTTTTTT.

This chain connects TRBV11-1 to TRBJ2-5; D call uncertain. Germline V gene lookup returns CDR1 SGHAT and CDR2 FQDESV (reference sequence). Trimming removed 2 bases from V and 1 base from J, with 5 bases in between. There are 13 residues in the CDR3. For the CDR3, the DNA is TGTGCCAGCAGCTTACACTTCCAAGAGACCCAGTACTTC. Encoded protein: CASSLHFQETQYF.

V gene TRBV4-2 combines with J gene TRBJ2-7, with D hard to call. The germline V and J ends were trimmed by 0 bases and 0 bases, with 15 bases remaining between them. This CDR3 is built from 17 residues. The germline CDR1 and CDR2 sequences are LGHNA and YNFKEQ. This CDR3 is CASSQEGPSQASYEQYF. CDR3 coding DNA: TGTGCCAGCAGCCAAGAGGGCCCAAGCCAGGCCTCCTACGAGCAGTACTTC.

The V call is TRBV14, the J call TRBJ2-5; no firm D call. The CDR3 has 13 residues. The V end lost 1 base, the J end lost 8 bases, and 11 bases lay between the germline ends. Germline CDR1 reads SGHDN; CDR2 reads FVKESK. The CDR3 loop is CASSQGPERTQYF. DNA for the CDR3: TGTGCCAGCAGCCAAGGTCCTGAGAGAACCCAGTACTTC.

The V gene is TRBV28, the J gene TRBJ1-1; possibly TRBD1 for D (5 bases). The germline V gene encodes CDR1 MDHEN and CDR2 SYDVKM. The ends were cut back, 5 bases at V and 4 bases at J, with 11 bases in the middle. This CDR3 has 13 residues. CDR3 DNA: TGTGCCAGCAGTCCGGCGGGGGGCACTGAAGCTTTCTTT. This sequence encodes CASSPAGGTEAFF. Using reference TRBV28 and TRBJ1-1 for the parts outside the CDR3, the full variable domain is DVKVTQSSRYLVKRTGEKVFLECVQDMDHENMFWYRQDPGLGLRLIYFSYDVKMKEKGDIPEGYSVSREKKERFSLILESASTNQTSMYLCASSPAGGTEAFFGQGTRLTVV.

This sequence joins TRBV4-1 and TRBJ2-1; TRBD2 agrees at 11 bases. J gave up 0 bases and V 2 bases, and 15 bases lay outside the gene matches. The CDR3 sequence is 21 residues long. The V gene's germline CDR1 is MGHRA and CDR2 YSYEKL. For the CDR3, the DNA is TGCGCCAGCAGCCAACCACCGACGACACTAGCGGGAGCTTACTCCTACAATGAGCAGTTCTTC. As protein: CASSQPPTTLAGAYSYNEQFF.

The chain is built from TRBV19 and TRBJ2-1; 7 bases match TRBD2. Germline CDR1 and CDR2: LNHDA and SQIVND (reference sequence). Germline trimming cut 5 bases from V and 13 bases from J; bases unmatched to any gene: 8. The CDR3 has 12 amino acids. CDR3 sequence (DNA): TGTGCCAGTAGTGTCTCGGGGGGAAGTCAGTTCTTC. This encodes CASSVSGGSQFF.